Shown below are 6 T cell receptor beta chains from a single sample sequenced in a study of T cell changes during pregnancy in multiple sclerosis. Some clones are missing from TCRdb's copy, which holds only in-frame ones; the method was immunoSEQ multiplex PCR. This sample has around 49,000 clones, with about nine tenths found just once. This specimen was CD4+ T cells from peripheral blood mononuclear cells, taken after pregnancy. These receptors originate from a female donor in good health, enrolled as a control in a pregnancy study.

The chain links TRBV4-1 to TRBJ2-1, with 9 bases that match TRBD2. V gave up 4 bases and J gave up 6 bases; unmatched junction bases: 10. Germline CDR1 and CDR2: MGHRA and YSYEKL. The CDR3 is 16 amino acids. This CDR3 reads CASSPSLAGVANEQFF. DNA for the CDR3: TGCGCCAGCAGCCCCTCCTTAGCGGGGGTGGCCAATGAGCAGTTCTTC.

The rearrangement uses TRBV4-1 and TRBJ2-3; TRBD2 aligns across 8 bases. Trimming took 4 bases from V and 2 from J; bases not matched to a gene: 11. The CDR3 covers 17 residues. Germline V lookup: CDR1 MGHRA, CDR2 YSYEKL. The CDR3: CASSLTMKAGVTDTQYF. The CDR3 nucleotides read TGCGCCAGCAGCCTTACAATGAAAGCGGGGGTCACAGATACGCAGTATTTT.

The table lists this clone with a few counts. The chain recombines TRBV10-2 with TRBJ1-2; D is unresolved. Trimming took off 0 bases at V and 4 bases at J, with 9 bases between the two ends. Germline V CDR1 and CDR2: WSHSY, SAAADI. The CDR3 is made up of 14 amino acids. The CDR3 sequence: CASSESQVSYGYTF. The CDR3 DNA is TGCGCCAGCAGTGAGTCGCAGGTCTCCTATGGCTACACCTTC.

Only one count was recorded for this clone. The V gene is TRBV18, the J gene TRBJ1-2, with D perhaps TRBD1 (6 bases). CDR3 length equals 12 residues. Between the trimmed V and J ends, which lost 8 bases and 6 bases, there was a span of 13 bases. Per the germline V gene, CDR1 is KGHSH and CDR2 is LQKENI. The CDR3 nucleotides read TGTGCCAGCACCACAGGGATCAATGGCTACACCTTC. It yields the protein CASTTGINGYTF.

This CDR3 reads CASGQARSNSPLHF. In nucleotides, the CDR3 is TGTGCCAGCGGGCAAGCTCGGTCTAATTCACCCCTCCACTTT. The chain couples TRBV25-1 to TRBJ1-6; D uncertain. Germline V lookup: CDR1 MGHDK, CDR2 SYGVNS. V was shortened by 8 bases and J by 6 bases, with 14 bases between the two germline ends. The CDR3 is 14 residues long.

The V gene is TRBV14, the J gene TRBJ1-6; no definite D call. The V gene's germline CDR1 is SGHDN and CDR2 FVKESK. Trimming took off 1 base at V and 10 bases at J, with 14 bases between the two ends. The CDR3 has 15 residues. The CDR3 region has the DNA TGTGCCAGCAGCCAAGGGTCCAGGCTATCCTCACCCCTCCACTTT. Translated: CASSQGSRLSSPLHF.